The following is a TCR beta chain sequence with its context. In TCRdb, the 5' RACE reads were re-called with MiXCR into one record per CDR3 protein. Among 300,000 to 450,000 distinct CDR3 sequences listed, approximately 6% were seen once. Trimming left V 4 bases short and J 6 bases short, with 12 bases between. Germline lookup yields CDR1 SEHNR and CDR2 FQNEAQ (reference sequence). The CDR3 has 14 amino acids. These data originate in a study of T cells after yellow fever vaccination. Study details: In the case of low-cell-number fractions, SMART-Seq v4 Ultra Low Input was used for preparation.

The chain couples TRBV7-9 to TRBJ2-2; a possible D gene is TRBD2 (5 bases). The specimen comprised PBMCs, sampled 5 days after the yellow fever booster vaccination. This clonotype was sampled from a man aged 25-45 years who received the YFV17D yellow fever vaccine. CDR3 in amino acids: CASSYTGMAGELFF. CDR3 sequence (DNA): TGTGCCAGCAGCTATACCGGGATGGCCGGGGAGCTGTTTTTT.